The text below deals with one TCR beta chain. Measured with immunoSEQ multiplex PCR; TCRdb has only the in-frame clones, and not every one. The sample contains 950,000 to 1,100,000 clones, around 78% of which appear only once. The data originate from a study of shared clonotypes between healthy human individuals. This CDR3 is built from 12 residues. The germline V gene encodes CDR1 KGHSH and CDR2 LQKENI. V gave up 6 bases and J gave up 2 bases, with 7 bases separating them. The chain joins TRBV18 to TRBJ2-5, with D perhaps matching TRBD2 (6 bases). The sequenced sample was memory CD4+ T cells from PBMCs. Regarding subset: CD45RA-negative fraction. The clonotype originates from a man aged 18 to 35 in good health. Some clones in this sample may be carry-over from other donors' samples. As DNA, the CDR3 is TGTGCCAGCTCGGGGGGTCAAGAGACCCAGTACTTC. Amino acids: CASSGGQETQYF.